This T cell receptor beta chain was documented in a study of cytomegalovirus exposure and HLA in healthy donors. About this clone itself: Its antigen remains unknown.

Donors counted as nominally healthy when sampled, yet unrecorded immune exposures were likely. The CDR3 covers 14 residues. V gave up 0 bases and J gave up 3 bases, with 10 bases separating them. In germline, CDR1 is SGHDT, CDR2 YYEEEE. Primers: 60 Vbeta forward and 13 Jbeta reverse. TCRdb's table, derived via immunoSEQ multiplex PCR, lists solely in-frame clones and lacks some. The sample lists some 200,000 clones; roughly 80% were seen once. Findings and limits, study-wide: The study had only CMV serostatus as immune exposure information. Prior analysis indicated that the majority of TCR beta V segments exhibited productivity approximately 90% or approximately 30% of the time.

This clonotype originated in a woman under 30 in good health and CMV-seronegative. The sequenced sample consisted of PBMCs. The rearrangement uses TRBV5-6 and TRBJ2-7; D perhaps matches TRBD1 (5 bases). This CDR3 reads CASSLAGYLYEQYF. The CDR3 DNA reads TGTGCCAGCAGCTTGGCAGGGTACCTCTACGAGCAGTACTTC.